This T cell receptor beta chain was sequenced for a study of human T cells and chemical hapten exposure. A single record per CDR3 protein comes from TCRdb applying MiXCR to the RACE reads. The sample holds 100,000 or so distinct CDR3 sequences, more than 9% seen once. Trimming pared 6 bases from V and 3 bases from J, leaving 15 bases between. This CDR3 spans 14 amino acids. Germline values: CDR1 DFQATT, CDR2 SNEGSKA (reference sequence). Study-level findings and limits: Positive correlation was observed between PT1 expanded TCR counts and patch test score. Alopecia was present in the donors, so their immune response may differ from healthy people's.

This clonotype was picked up many times. What it binds is unknown. Time point reported: patch test 1, 2 weeks after DPC sensitization. Treatment in this sample: therapeutic diphenylcyclopropenone sensitization with weekly scalp DPC. Sequenced here: whole blood, sampled in connection with sensitization to the hapten diphenylcyclopropenone (DPC). The gene calls are TRBV20-1 and TRBJ1-5; a weak D match, TRBD1 (6 bases). This clonotype was sampled from a man aged 40-55 years with alopecia areata. Some clones in this sample may be carry-over from other donors' samples. The CDR3 sequence is CSAFGQLVNQPQHF. The CDR3 DNA reads as TGCAGTGCGTTCGGACAGCTAGTCAATCAGCCCCAGCATTTT.